The 25 T cell receptor beta chains below all came from one sample that was sequenced in a study of blood T cells in healthy people across ages. It was with a sample-barcoded 5' primer and a J-beta primer mix that a second PCR of about 7 to 12 cycles was run. Each CDR3 protein is one row after TCRdb ran MiXCR on the 5' RACE reads. This table holds about 400,000 distinct CDR3 sequences, approximately 52% found once. What was sequenced was blood. Receptor source: a man aged 55-75 years in good health.

J is TRBJ1-2 and V is TRBV3-1; TRBD1 is a possible D gene (5 bases). Germline V gene sequence: CDR1 LGHDT, CDR2 YNNKEL (reference sequence). The CDR3 covers 12 residues. V was pared by 4 bases and J by 5 bases, with 8 bases between. The CDR3 region is CASSPQGYGYTF. The CDR3 DNA follows: TGTGCCAGCAGCCCGCAGGGATATGGCTACACCTTC.

The V call is TRBV4-3, the J call TRBJ2-3; 11 bases are shared with TRBD2. The J segment lost 4 bases and the V segment lost 3 bases, leaving 3 bases of the junction unmatched. Germline CDR1 is LGHNA and CDR2 is YSLEER. The CDR3 sequence is 15 residues long. The CDR3 DNA follows: TGCGCCAGCAGCCATACTAGCGGGAGTCCAGATACGCAGTATTTT. It encodes CASSHTSGSPDTQYF.

This clonotype appeared many times. This rearrangement joins TRBV6-2 or TRBV6-3 to TRBJ1-1, with TRBD1 as a possible D gene (6 bases). CDR1 MNHEY and CDR2 SVGEGT come from the germline V gene. The CDR3 covers 13 residues. Trimming removed 7 bases from V and 5 bases from J, with 14 bases in between. The CDR3 protein is CASNLQGSTEAFF. CDR3 in DNA: TGTGCCAGCAACTTACAGGGCTCGACTGAAGCTTTCTTT.

Concerning this clonotype itself: The junction shows a germline mismatch at one end, possibly a read error. V is TRBV4-3 and J is TRBJ2-1; TRBD2 matches at 9 bases. CDR3 length: 15 residues. Germline assignment: CDR1 LGHNA and CDR2 YSLEER. The CDR3 protein is CANSQGGLAANEQFF. The CDR3 DNA reads as TGCGCCAACAGCCAGGGGGGACTAGCCGCCAATGAGCAGTTCTTC.

This clonotype was picked up a small number of times. The rearrangement uses TRBV6-2 or TRBV6-3 and TRBJ2-5; TRBD2 agrees at 10 bases. Germline V gene sequence: CDR1 MNHEY, CDR2 SVGEGT. V shed 6 bases, J shed 1 base, and the junction held 8 bases outside the gene matches. The length of the CDR3 is 16 residues. Here the CDR3 DNA reads TGTGCCAGCAGCCCAGGACTAGCGGTACTCCAAGAGACCCAGTACTTC. This gives the protein CASSPGLAVLQETQYF.

V usage is TRBV13 and J usage is TRBJ2-6; D uncertain. The germline gives CDR1 PRHDT, CDR2 FYEKMQ (reference sequence). This CDR3 has 17 amino acids. Trimming shortened V by 5 bases and J by 1 base, and 15 bases separated the two germline ends. The CDR3 loop is CASSKEPGGSGANVLTF. The CDR3 nucleotides are TGTGCCAGCAGCAAAGAGCCGGGTGGTTCTGGGGCCAACGTCCTGACTTTC.

The chain is built from TRBV12-3 or TRBV12-4 and TRBJ2-5, with 8 bases aligning to TRBD2. The J call may be mistaken, given a closer DNA end match to TRBJ2-4. This CDR3 has 15 amino acids. The CDR3 DNA sequence: TGTGCCAGCAGTTCGCTCGGGACTAGTCAAAACATTCAGTACTTC. This translates into CASSSLGTSQNIQYF.

This clonotype has more than one count but fewer than ten. The chain carries TRBV7-9 and TRBJ1-1, with TRBD1 as a possible D gene (5 bases). V lost 1 base and J 6 bases, leaving 12 bases between the germline ends. The CDR3 totals 14 residues. Germline assignment: CDR1 SEHNR and CDR2 FQNEAQ (reference sequence). DNA for the CDR3: TGTGCCAGCAGCTTAGTAGGGGCGCTGGCTGAAGCTTTCTTT. Translation gives CASSLVGALAEAFF.

This clonotype has a handful of counts. V gene TRBV27 combines with J gene TRBJ1-5; D not certain. CDR1 MNHEY and CDR2 SMNVEV come from the germline V gene (reference sequence). V dropped 3 bases and J dropped 3 bases, with 9 bases sitting between them. CDR3 size: 14 residues. CDR3: CASSLEGYNQPQHF. Written as DNA, the CDR3 is TGTGCCAGCAGTTTGGAAGGGTACAATCAGCCCCAGCATTTT.

This clonotype has at least ten counts. This sequence joins TRBV29-1 and TRBJ2-7; 7 bases map to TRBD1. This CDR3 region has 12 residues. V was clipped by 1 base and J by 4 bases; unmatched bases: 1. CDR1 is SQVTM, CDR2 ANQGSEA, per germline. The CDR3 reads CSVEGQGYEQYF. The CDR3 DNA reads as TGCAGCGTTGAAGGACAGGGATACGAGCAGTACTTC.

The genes are TRBV5-1 and TRBJ2-3; TRBD2 matches at 8 bases. The germline V gene encodes CDR1 SGHRS and CDR2 YFSETQ. CDR3 length equals 16 residues. Trimming took 1 base from V and 5 from J; bases not matched to a gene: 9. This CDR3 is CASSLSGGYGGDTQYF. The CDR3 DNA follows: TGCGCCAGCAGCTTGAGCGGGGGTTACGGGGGAGATACGCAGTATTTT. Variable domain in full (rest from reference TRBV5-1 and TRBJ2-3): KAGVTQTPRYLIKTRGQQVTLSCSPISGHRSVSWYQQTPGQGLQFLFEYFSETQRNKGNFPGRFSGRQFSNSRSEMNVSTLELGDSALYLCASSLSGGYGGDTQYFGPGTRLTVL.

The chain is built from TRBV6-5 and TRBJ1-6; D remains ambiguous. Per the germline V gene, CDR1 is MNHEY and CDR2 is SVGAGI. This CDR3 comprises 14 residues. V lost 6 bases and J lost 5, with 11 bases in between. CDR3 protein: CASRARENNSPLHF. The CDR3 DNA sequence: TGTGCCAGCAGAGCACGGGAAAATAATTCACCCCTCCACTTT.

The chain couples TRBV28 to TRBJ1-6; unclear D gene. CDR3 length: 12 amino acids. V was trimmed by 4 bases and J by 9 bases, leaving 7 bases between them. Germline V lookup: CDR1 MDHEN, CDR2 SYDVKM. The CDR3 loop is CASSSEPSPLHF. As DNA, the CDR3 is TGTGCCAGCAGTTCCGAACCTTCACCCCTCCACTTT.

This clonotype appeared a few times. This chain connects TRBV20-1 to TRBJ2-3; D uncertain. CDR1 is DFQATT and CDR2 is SNEGSKA in the germline V gene (reference sequence). Trimming pared 1 base from V and 5 bases from J, leaving 16 bases between. CDR3 size: 15 residues. In DNA, the CDR3 is TGCAGTGCTAGAGTGGCGCTGGCTATGGTAGATACGCAGTATTTT. It specifies CSARVALAMVDTQYF.

The V gene is TRBV5-1, the J gene TRBJ2-3; D gene ambiguous. Looked up from germline, CDR1 is SGHRS and CDR2 is YFSETQ. The germline V and J ends were trimmed by 4 bases and 3 bases, with 9 bases remaining between them. The CDR3 is made up of 13 amino acids. The CDR3 DNA reads as TGCGCCAGCAGCGTGGGGTGGACAGATACGCAGTATTTT. Protein sequence: CASSVGWTDTQYF.

This clonotype has ten or more counts. J is TRBJ2-1 and V is TRBV28, with D perhaps matching TRBD2 (5 bases). Germline CDR1 reads MDHEN; CDR2 reads SYDVKM. This CDR3 is 14 amino acids long. V gave up 7 bases and J gave up 9 bases, with 19 bases separating them. The CDR3 DNA is TGTGCCAGCATGGAAGGAGGTCGCCCGGGTGAGCAGTTCTTC. Amino acids: CASMEGGRPGEQFF.

V and J are TRBV29-1 and TRBJ1-2; D is uncertain. V lost 0 bases to trimming and J lost 8 bases, with 13 bases between them. The CDR3 sequence is 13 residues long. CDR1 and CDR2 (germline): SQVTM, ANQGSEA. CDR3 in amino acids: CSVEEVAREGYTF. As DNA, the CDR3 is TGCAGCGTTGAAGAAGTCGCCCGGGAAGGCTACACCTTC. The full variable domain, completed using reference TRBV29-1 and TRBJ1-2, is SAVISQKPSRDICQRGTSLTIQCQVDSQVTMMFWYRQQPGQSLTLIATANQGSEATYESGFVIDKFPISRPNLTFSTLTVSNMSPEDSSIYLCSVEEVAREGYTFGSGTRLTVV.

The chain joins TRBV4-3 to TRBJ2-2; 8 nucleotides agree with TRBD1. The CDR3 length is 16 residues. Germline assignment: CDR1 LGHNA and CDR2 YSLEER. With V trimmed by 4 bases and J by 2 bases, 6 bases remained unmatched. The CDR3 here is CASSPQGASNTGELFF. The CDR3 bases are TGCGCCAGCAGCCCCCAGGGGGCATCCAACACCGGGGAGCTGTTTTTT.

Note on this clonotype: One base away lies a much larger clone, so this may be a sequencing read error. V and J are TRBV10-3 and TRBJ2-7, with D perhaps TRBD2 (5 bases). Trimming took off 2 bases at V and 1 base at J, with 15 bases between the two ends. In germline, CDR1 is ENHRY, CDR2 SYGVKD. CDR3 length: 16 residues. The CDR3 DNA reads TGTGCCATCAGTGAGCCCTGTGGTAGCGCATCCTACGAGCAGTACTTC. This encodes CAISEPCGSASYEQYF.

In this sample, this clonotype turned up a few times. The chain is built from TRBV20-1 and TRBJ2-3, with a weak D call TRBD2 (5 bases). The V end was cut by 6 bases, the J end by 3 bases, with 10 bases between. Germline V CDR1 and CDR2: DFQATT, SNEGSKA (reference sequence). The CDR3 runs 12 residues. The CDR3, as DNA: TGCAGTGCGAACCGGGGTACAGATACGCAGTATTTT. Translated, it gives CSANRGTDTQYF.

This clonotype showed up just a few times. The rearrangement joins TRBV4-2 to TRBJ2-1, with TRBD2 as a possible D gene (7 bases). The CDR3 has 15 amino acids. In germline, CDR1 is LGHNA, CDR2 YNFKEQ. The ends were cut back, 4 bases at V and 2 bases at J, with 12 bases in the middle. The CDR3: CASSPRGGTYNEQFF. The CDR3 nucleotides read TGTGCCAGCAGCCCTAGGGGGGGGACCTACAATGAGCAGTTCTTC.

The chain combines TRBV5-6 with TRBJ1-2, with D uncertain. The V gene lost 6 bases and the J gene lost 2 bases, with 11 bases spanning the gap. Germline loops: CDR1 SGHDT, CDR2 YYEEEE. The CDR3 covers 13 residues. The CDR3 loop reads CASTNGPNYGYTF. In nucleotides, the CDR3 is TGTGCCAGCACCAACGGACCGAACTATGGCTACACCTTC.

The table lists this clonotype with a few counts. This sequence joins TRBV11-1 and TRBJ2-7; a possible D gene is TRBD2 (6 bases). Germline V gene lookup returns CDR1 SGHAT and CDR2 FQDESV (reference sequence). The CDR3 runs to 14 residues. V gave up 2 bases and J gave up 6 bases, with 14 bases separating them. CDR3 DNA sequence: TGTGCCAGCAGCTTATTGGCTAGCGTAGCCGAGCAGTACTTC. The encoded protein is CASSLLASVAEQYF.

The V call is TRBV28, the J call TRBJ1-4, with TRBD1 as a possible D gene (5 bases). The CDR3 sequence is 15 residues long. With 3 bases removed from V and 5 bases from J, the gap between germline ends came to 13 bases. In germline, CDR1 is MDHEN, CDR2 SYDVKM. In nucleotides, the CDR3 is TGTGCCAGCAGTTTTGTAACAGGCCCGAATGAAAAACTGTTTTTT. The encoded protein is CASSFVTGPNEKLFF.

The CDR3 sequence is CASSYLGQGTDTQYF. CDR3 coding DNA: TGTGCCAGCAGTTACTTAGGACAGGGCACAGATACGCAGTATTTT. The chain is built from TRBV6-6 and TRBJ2-3; TRBD1 agrees at 7 bases. The ends lost 1 base at V and 1 base at J; junction bases unmatched: 2. Germline CDR1 and CDR2: MNHNY and SVGAGI (reference sequence). This CDR3 has 15 amino acids.